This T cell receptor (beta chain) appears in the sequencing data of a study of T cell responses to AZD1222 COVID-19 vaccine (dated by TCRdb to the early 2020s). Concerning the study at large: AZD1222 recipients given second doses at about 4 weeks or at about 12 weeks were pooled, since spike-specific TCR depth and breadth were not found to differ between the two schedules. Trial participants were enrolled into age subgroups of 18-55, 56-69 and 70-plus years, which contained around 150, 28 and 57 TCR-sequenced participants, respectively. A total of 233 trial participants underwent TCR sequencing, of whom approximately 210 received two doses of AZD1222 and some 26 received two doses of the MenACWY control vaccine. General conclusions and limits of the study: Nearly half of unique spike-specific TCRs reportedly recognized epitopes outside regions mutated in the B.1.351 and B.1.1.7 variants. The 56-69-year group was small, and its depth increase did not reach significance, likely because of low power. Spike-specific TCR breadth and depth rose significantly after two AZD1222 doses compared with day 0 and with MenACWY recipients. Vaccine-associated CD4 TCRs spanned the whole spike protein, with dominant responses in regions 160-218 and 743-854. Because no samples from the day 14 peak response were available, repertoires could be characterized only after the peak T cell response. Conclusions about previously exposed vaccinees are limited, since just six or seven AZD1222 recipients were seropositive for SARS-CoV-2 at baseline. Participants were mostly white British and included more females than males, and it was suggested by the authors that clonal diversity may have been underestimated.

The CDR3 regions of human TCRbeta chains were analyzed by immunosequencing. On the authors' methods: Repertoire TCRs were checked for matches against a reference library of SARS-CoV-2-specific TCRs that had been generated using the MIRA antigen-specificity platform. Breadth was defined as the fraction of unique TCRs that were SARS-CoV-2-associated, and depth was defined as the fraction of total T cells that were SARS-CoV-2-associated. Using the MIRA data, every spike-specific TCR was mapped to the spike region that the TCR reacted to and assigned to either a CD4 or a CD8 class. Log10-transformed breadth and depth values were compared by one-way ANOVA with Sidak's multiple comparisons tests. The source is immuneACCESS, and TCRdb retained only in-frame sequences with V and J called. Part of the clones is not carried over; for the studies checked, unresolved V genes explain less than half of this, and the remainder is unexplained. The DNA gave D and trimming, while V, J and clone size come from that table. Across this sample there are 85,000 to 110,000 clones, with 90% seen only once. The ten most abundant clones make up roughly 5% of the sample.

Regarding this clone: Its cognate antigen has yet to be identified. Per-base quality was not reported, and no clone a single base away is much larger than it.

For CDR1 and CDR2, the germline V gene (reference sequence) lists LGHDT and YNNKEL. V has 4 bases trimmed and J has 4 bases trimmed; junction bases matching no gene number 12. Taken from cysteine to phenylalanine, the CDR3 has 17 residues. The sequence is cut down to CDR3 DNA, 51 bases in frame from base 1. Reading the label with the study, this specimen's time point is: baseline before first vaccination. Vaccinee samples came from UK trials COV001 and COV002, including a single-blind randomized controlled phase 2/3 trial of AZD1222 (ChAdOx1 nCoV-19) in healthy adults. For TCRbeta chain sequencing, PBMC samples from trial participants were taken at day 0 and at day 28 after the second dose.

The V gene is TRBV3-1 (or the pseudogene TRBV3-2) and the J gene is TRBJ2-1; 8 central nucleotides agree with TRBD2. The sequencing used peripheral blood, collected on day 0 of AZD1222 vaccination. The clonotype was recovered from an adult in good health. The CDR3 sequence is CASSPNLAGADYNEQFF. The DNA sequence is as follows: TGTGCCAGCAGCCCTAACCTAGCGGGTGCTGATTACAATGAGCAGTTCTTC.